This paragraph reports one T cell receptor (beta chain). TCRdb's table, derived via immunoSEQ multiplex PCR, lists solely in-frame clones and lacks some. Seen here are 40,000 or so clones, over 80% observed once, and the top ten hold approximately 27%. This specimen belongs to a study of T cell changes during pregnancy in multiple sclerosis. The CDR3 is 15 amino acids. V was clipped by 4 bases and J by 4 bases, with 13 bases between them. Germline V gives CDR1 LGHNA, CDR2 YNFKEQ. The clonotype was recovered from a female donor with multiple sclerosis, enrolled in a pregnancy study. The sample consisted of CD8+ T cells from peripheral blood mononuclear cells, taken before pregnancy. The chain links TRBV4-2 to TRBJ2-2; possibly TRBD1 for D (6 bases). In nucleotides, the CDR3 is TGTGCCAGCAGCCCAGAGGACAGCCGCACCGGGGAGCTGTTTTTT. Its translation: CASSPEDSRTGELFF.